Shown below are 11 T cell receptor beta chains from a single sample sequenced in a study of monozygotic twins with inflammatory bowel disease. Each CDR3 protein gets one entry in TCRdb, which reprocessed the 5' RACE reads and gives no DNA. This repertoire includes about 110,000 distinct CDR3 sequences. The source material was blood. The receptors here all came from a human donor with ulcerative colitis or Crohn's disease, or a healthy co-twin of an affected twin (not recorded which).

V is TRBV6-6 and J is TRBJ2-5; lacking DNA, the TRBD1 call made by TCRdb goes unchecked. Germline values: CDR1 MNHNY, CDR2 SVGAGI (reference sequence). The CDR3 loop spans 14 amino acids. CDR3 in amino acids: CASSYRDHRETQYF.

The chain has TRBV7-2 and TRBJ2-3; TCRdb indicates TRBD2, and absent DNA this call remains unverified. The CDR3 contains 16 residues. CDR1 and CDR2 (germline): SGHTA, FQGNSA. The CDR3 loop is CASSPGARRIADAQYF.

The rearrangement uses TRBV5-1 and TRBJ2-5; TCRdb designates TRBD2, a call that cannot be tested without DNA. Germline V CDR1 and CDR2: SGHRS, YFSETQ. The CDR3 contains 13 residues. CDR3 region: CASGIAGQETQYF. Variable domain in full (rest from reference TRBV5-1 and TRBJ2-5): KAGVTQTPRYLIKTRGQQVTLSCSPISGHRSVSWYQQTPGQGLQFLFEYFSETQRNKGNFPGRFSGRQFSNSRSEMNVSTLELGDSALYLCASGIAGQETQYFGPGTRLLVL.

V usage is TRBV5-1 and J usage is TRBJ1-1. The CDR3 loop spans 13 amino acids. Per germline, CDR1 SGHRS and CDR2 YFSETQ. Here the CDR3 reads CASSPDGSTEAFF.

The V gene is TRBV27, the J gene TRBJ2-1; absent DNA, TCRdb's TRBD1 call cannot be checked. This CDR3 is 15 amino acids long. Germline V lookup: CDR1 MNHEY, CDR2 SMNVEV (reference sequence). The CDR3 protein is CASSLGGGYVNEQFF.

The chain couples TRBV20-1 to TRBJ2-1. The length of the CDR3 is 12 residues. The germline gives CDR1 DFQATT, CDR2 SNEGSKA (reference sequence). The CDR3 sequence: CSASMGLGEQFF.

The genes are TRBV5-1 and TRBJ1-6; checking the TCRdb D call of TRBD1 is not possible without DNA. The germline CDR1 and CDR2 sequences are SGHRS and YFSETQ. CDR3 length: 17 residues. CDR3 amino acids: CASSLGDLDSLYSPLHF.

The V and J genes are TRBV6-2 or TRBV6-3 and TRBJ2-3; the TCRdb call, TRBD2, lacks DNA for checking. CDR3 length: 17 residues. Germline CDR1 is MNHEY and CDR2 is SVGEGT. CDR3 residues: CASSPPPRLAGTDTQYF.

The chain couples TRBV6-5 to TRBJ2-7; the TRBD2 assignment by TCRdb is unverifiable without DNA. Germline V gives CDR1 MNHEY, CDR2 SVGAGI. CDR3 length: 15 residues. The CDR3 loop is CASSYSAGGASEQYF.

By frequency, this clonotype is medium-sized. The chain links TRBV27 to TRBJ1-2; checking the TCRdb D call of TRBD1 is not possible without DNA. This CDR3 is 15 amino acids long. Germline lookup yields CDR1 MNHEY and CDR2 SMNVEV (reference sequence). The CDR3 loop reads CASSHRDSRNYGYTF.

The gene calls are TRBV7-7 and TRBJ2-1; TCRdb names TRBD1, which stays unverified in the absence of DNA. In germline, CDR1 is SSHAT, CDR2 FNYEAQ (reference sequence). This CDR3 region has 13 residues. The CDR3 protein is CASSLDRRDEQFF.